This T cell receptor beta chain was identified during a study of blood T cell repertoires in COVID-19. Sequencing used immunoSEQ multiplex PCR; TCRdb keeps in-frame clones, though not all of them. The sample holds about 42,000 clones, around four fifths seen once. CDR3 length: 14 residues. The V gene's germline CDR1 is SGHTA and CDR2 FQGTGA. Deletions cut 4 bases from V and 6 bases from J, with 14 bases between. The clonotype comes from a human donor in a cohort sampled during active COVID-19. The chain joins TRBV7-3 to TRBJ2-3; D remains ambiguous. What was sequenced was peripheral blood. The CDR3 reads CASSSLYPSDTQYF. In DNA, the CDR3 is TGTGCCAGCAGCTCTCTCTATCCCTCGGATACGCAGTATTTT.